This T cell receptor (beta chain) came from a study of beta chain features in type 1 diabetes. This clone occurred a few times. Reverse transcription of all isolated RNA meant that expressed TCRB transcripts were sequenced. TCRdb's table, derived via immunoSEQ multiplex PCR, lists solely in-frame clones and lacks some. The sample holds approximately 140,000 clones, less than 10% seen once. Germline CDR1 reads MNHEY; CDR2 reads SMNVEV (reference sequence). V was cut by 3 bases and J by 6 bases, with 12 bases left in between. This CDR3 is built from 14 residues. This TCR was sampled from a woman aged 40 to 49 in good health. V usage is TRBV27 and J usage is TRBJ2-1; tentative D call: TRBD2 (6 bases). Sequenced material: central memory CD4+ T cells from blood. The CDR3 DNA reads as TGTGCCAGCAGTTTTGCGGGGATAGGCAATGAGCAGTTCTTC. Encoded protein: CASSFAGIGNEQFF.